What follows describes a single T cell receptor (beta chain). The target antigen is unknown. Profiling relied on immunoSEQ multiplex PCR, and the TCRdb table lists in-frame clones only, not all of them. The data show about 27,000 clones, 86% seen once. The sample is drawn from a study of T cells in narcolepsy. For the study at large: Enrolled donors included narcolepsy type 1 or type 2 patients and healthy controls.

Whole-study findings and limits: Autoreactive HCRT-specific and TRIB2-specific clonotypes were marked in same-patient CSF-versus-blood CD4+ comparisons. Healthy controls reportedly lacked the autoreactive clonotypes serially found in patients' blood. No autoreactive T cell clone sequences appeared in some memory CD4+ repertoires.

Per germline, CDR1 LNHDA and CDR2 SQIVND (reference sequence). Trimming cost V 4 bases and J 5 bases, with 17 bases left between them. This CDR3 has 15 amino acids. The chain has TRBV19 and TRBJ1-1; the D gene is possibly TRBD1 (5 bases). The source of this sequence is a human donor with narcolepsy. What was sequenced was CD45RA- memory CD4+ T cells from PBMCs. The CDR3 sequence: CASSRGGALRTEAFF. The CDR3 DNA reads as TGTGCCAGTAGTAGAGGAGGGGCCCTGAGGACTGAAGCTTTCTTT.